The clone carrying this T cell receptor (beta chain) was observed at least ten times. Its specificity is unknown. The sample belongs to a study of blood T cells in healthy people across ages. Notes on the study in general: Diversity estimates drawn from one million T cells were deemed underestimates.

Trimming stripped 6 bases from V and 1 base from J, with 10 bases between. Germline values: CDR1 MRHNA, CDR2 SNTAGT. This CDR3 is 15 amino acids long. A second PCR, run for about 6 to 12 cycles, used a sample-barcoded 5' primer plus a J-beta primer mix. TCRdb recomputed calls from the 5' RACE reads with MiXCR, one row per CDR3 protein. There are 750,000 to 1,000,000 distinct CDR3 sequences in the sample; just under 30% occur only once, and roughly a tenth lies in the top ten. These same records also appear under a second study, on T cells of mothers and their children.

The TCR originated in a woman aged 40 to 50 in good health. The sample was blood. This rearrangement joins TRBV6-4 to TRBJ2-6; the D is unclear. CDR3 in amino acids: CASSVDGSGANVLTF. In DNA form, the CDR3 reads TGTGCCAGCAGCGTCGACGGATCTGGGGCCAACGTCCTGACTTTC.